The count of the clone carrying this T cell receptor beta chain is one. Its specificity is unknown. This specimen belongs to a study of cytomegalovirus exposure and HLA in healthy donors. Background on the study: Genotyping showed roughly 83% of approximately 430 donors falling in the Caucasian-associated ancestry cluster.

A multiplex PCR was run with 60 Vbeta primers and 13 Jbeta primers. The repertoire was sequenced with immunoSEQ multiplex PCR; TCRdb's copy has only in-frame clones and lacks some. The data contain approximately 200,000 clones, roughly 84% of them singletons. Study results and limitations: About 87% or about 30% of the time was how often most TCR beta V segments were productive, according to an earlier analysis. Later, an analysis showed that TCR beta chains associated with HLA were more clonally expanded than others that were equally common. In a later analysis, DRB1 alleles had the most associated TCRs; HLA-C alleles the fewest.

Germline-derived CDR1 and CDR2 are ENHRY and SYGVKD. The CDR3 is 16 residues long. The ends were cut back, 0 bases at V and 10 bases at J, with 16 bases in the middle. The V and J genes are TRBV10-3 and TRBJ1-6; D call uncertain. The sequence derives from a boy under 18 in good health and CMV-seronegative. Sequencing was performed on PBMCs. CDR3 sequence: CAISESDGGSGSPLHF. CDR3 in DNA: TGTGCCATCAGTGAGTCCGACGGAGGGTCTGGGTCACCCCTCCACTTT.